This T cell receptor (beta chain) was sequenced in a study of Ad26.COV2.S vaccination and SARS-CoV-2 variants. Study-level background: The donor participated in the COV1001 trial, in its Ad26.COV2.S arm.

This table comes from immunoSEQ multiplex PCR, and its TCRdb copy is limited to in-frame clones, with some not included. The sample has about 480,000 clones; around 88% are singletons. General study findings and limits: Marked by substantial breadth, spike-specific CD8+ and CD4+ T cell responses were reportedly seen after vaccination.

Specified treatment: roughly 19 received Ad26.COV2.S at low or high dose, single or two shots; 5 received placebo; per-sample allocation not given. Day 63 after the first injection of vaccine or placebo was the sampling time. Per the germline V gene, CDR1 is SGHRS and CDR2 is YFSETQ. V was shortened by 0 bases and J by 4 bases, with 16 bases between the two germline ends. The CDR3 is 16 amino acids. Of note for this clone: Its cognate antigen is unknown.

The material sequenced was peripheral blood, taken in a trial of Ad26.COV2.S vaccine versus placebo. This sequence was found in a person aged 18 to 59 who received the Ad26.COV2.S COVID-19 vaccine or a placebo. This chain uses TRBV5-1 with TRBJ1-2; the D is unclear. In DNA form, the CDR3 reads TGCGCCAGCAGCTTGGGAGGCCCCGCTCCTGGCTATGGCTACACCTTC. As protein: CASSLGGPAPGYGYTF.